Reported below is one TCR beta chain. This CDR3 comprises 15 residues. The germline V gene encodes CDR1 SGHVS and CDR2 FQNEAQ. V lost 4 bases and J lost 2; bases outside the gene matches: 7. The record originates from a study of OX40 agonist ivuxolimab in advanced cancers. Profiling relied on immunoSEQ multiplex PCR, and the TCRdb table lists in-frame clones only, not all of them. This table holds 20,000 to 30,000 clones, around 80% found once. The sample in question was CD4+ or CD8+ T cells sorted from blood, obtained in a trial of the OX40 agonist ivuxolimab. V and J are TRBV7-8 and TRBJ1-2; 7 bases agree with TRBD1. This TCR was recovered from an adult with an advanced solid tumor such as melanoma, head and neck, liver or kidney cancer. CDR3 nucleotide sequence: TGTGCCAGCAGCTCTGATGTCAGGGGGAACTATGGCTACACCTTC. Amino acid sequence: CASSSDVRGNYGYTF.